A selection of T cell receptor beta chains follows, all from one sample in a study of Graves' ophthalmopathy and Graves' hyperthyroidism. TCRdb passed the multiplex PCR reads through MiXCR, listing each CDR3 protein once. The data contain 680,000 or so distinct CDR3 sequences, 22% of them seen just once; the ten biggest clones take up around 6.9%. Sequencing was performed on peripheral blood. The receptor source for this set is a woman between 18 and 29 years old with stable Graves' hyperthyroidism. Some clones in this sample may be carry-over from other donors' samples. The CDR3 runs from the conserved cysteine through the conserved F or W. D genes are given only for firm matches. Rows may omit the clone size; those that give it use once, few, many or a size class.

V	D	J	size	CDR3	DNA
TRBV7-8	NA	TRBJ2-5	many	CASSTGPTETQYF	TGTGCCAGCAGCACAGGGCCGACCGAGACCCAGTACTTC
TRBV20-1	NA	TRBJ2-4	NA	CSARAFTKNIQYF	TGCAGTGCCAGGGCGTTCACCAAAAACATTCAGTACTTC
TRBV2	TRBD2	TRBJ2-2	few	CASRTSGLSGELFF	TGTGCCAGTAGGACTAGCGGGTTGTCCGGGGAGCTGTTTTTT
TRBV6-5	TRBD1	TRBJ2-5	many	CASSSPTGGLETQYF	TGTGCCAGCAGTTCTCCGACAGGGGGCTTGGAGACCCAGTACTTC
TRBV6-4	NA	TRBJ2-2	few	CASNVWGFGGKVNTGELFF	TGTGCCAGCAACGTTTGGGGATTCGGAGGCAAGGTGAACACCGGGGAGCTGTTTTTT
TRBV7-8	NA	TRBJ1-5	NA	CASSLRSRDKNQPQHF	TGTGCCAGCAGTCTTCGGAGCCGGGACAAGAATCAGCCCCAGCATTTT
TRBV6-5	TRBD2	TRBJ2-7	NA	CASSSSTSGRGEQYF	TGTGCCAGCAGTTCATCGACTAGCGGGAGAGGCGAGCAGTACTTC
TRBV11-2	NA	TRBJ1-1	NA	CASSPLIGDMREAFF	TGTGCCAGCAGCCCTCTAATCGGGGATATGAGAGAAGCTTTCTTT
TRBV4-1	TRBD1	TRBJ1-2	NA	CASSPRSWDRGWGGYTF	TGCGCCAGCAGCCCCCGTTCCTGGGACAGGGGATGGGGCGGCTACACCTTC
TRBV2	TRBD1	TRBJ2-5	many	CASSEWKGGLETQYF	TGTGCCAGCAGTGAATGGAAAGGGGGCCTTGAGACCCAGTACTTC
TRBV12-3/TRBV12-4	NA	TRBJ2-5	NA	CASSPGPRLETQYF	TGTGCCAGCAGCCCTGGGCCTCGATTGGAGACCCAGTACTTC
TRBV2	NA	TRBJ2-7	once	CASTGGRSSEQYF	TGTGCCAGCACGGGGGGCCGAAGTTCCGAGCAGTACTTC
TRBV27	NA	TRBJ2-7	many	CASKSGAYEQYF	TGTGCCAGCAAAAGCGGTGCCTACGAGCAGTACTTC
TRBV6-5	NA	TRBJ2-7	many	CASSYGFPGLNEQYF	TGTGCCAGCAGTTACGGGTTTCCGGGTTTGAACGAGCAGTACTTC
TRBV5-6	NA	TRBJ2-7	few	CASSLWESYEQYF	TGTGCCAGCAGCTTGTGGGAATCCTACGAGCAGTACTTC
TRBV20-1	NA	TRBJ1-2	many	CSARAVIPRGYGYTF	TGCAGTGCGCGGGCAGTAATCCCTCGGGGATATGGCTACACCTTC
TRBV6-5	TRBD1	TRBJ1-5	many	CASSYSRSNFRGLNQPQHF	TGTGCCAGCAGTTACTCGCGTTCTAACTTCAGGGGGCTAAATCAGCCCCAGCATTTT
TRBV25-1	TRBD1	TRBJ2-7	many	CASSEFKTGTYEQYF	TGTGCCAGCAGTGAATTCAAGACAGGGACCTACGAGCAGTACTTC
TRBV11-2	TRBD1	TRBJ1-2	many	CASSPQQRTGKSGYTF	TGTGCCAGCAGCCCTCAACAGCGGACAGGGAAGAGTGGCTACACCTTC
TRBV10-3	NA	TRBJ2-5	many	CAISEDGTQETQYF	TGTGCCATCAGTGAGGACGGAACCCAAGAGACCCAGTACTTC
TRBV13	NA	TRBJ1-2	NA	CASSPRGLDYGYTF	TGTGCCAGCAGCCCTCGGGGGCTTGACTATGGCTACACCTTC
TRBV6-2/TRBV6-3	NA	TRBJ2-7	many	CASSPDTFSYEQYF	TGTGCCAGCAGCCCCGACACGTTCTCCTACGAGCAGTACTTC
TRBV7-6	TRBD1	TRBJ2-4	NA	CASSSIQGARNIQYF	TGTGCCAGCAGCTCGATACAGGGGGCACGGAACATTCAGTACTTC
TRBV12-3/TRBV12-4	NA	TRBJ1-5	once	CASQNQLRQLYQPQHF	TGTGCCAGCCAAAATCAACTTAGACAGCTTTATCAGCCCCAGCATTTT
TRBV3-1	NA	TRBJ2-5	many	CASSQEIQRTQETQYF	TGTGCCAGCAGCCAAGAGATCCAGCGGACACAAGAGACCCAGTACTTC
TRBV12-3/TRBV12-4	NA	TRBJ2-5	many	CASRTTGLETQYF	TGTGCCAGCAGGACTACAGGGTTGGAGACCCAGTACTTC
TRBV2	TRBD2	TRBJ2-2	many	CASRPGLAGGPPGELFF	TGTGCCAGCAGGCCCGGACTAGCGGGAGGGCCCCCCGGGGAGCTGTTTTTT
TRBV20-1	TRBD2	TRBJ2-7	once	CSARQAGTSGGEQYF	TGCAGTGCGCGTCAAGCCGGGACTAGCGGTGGCGAGCAGTACTTC
TRBV30	NA	TRBJ1-1	many	CAWVTIVNTEAFF	TGTGCCTGGGTTACTATAGTGAACACTGAAGCTTTCTTT
TRBV25-1	TRBD2	TRBJ2-5	many	CASSDGLAVIQETQYF	TGTGCCAGCAGTGACGGGCTAGCGGTTATCCAAGAGACCCAGTACTTC
TRBV6-5	NA	TRBJ1-5	many	CASSRKGSYSNQPQHF	TGTGCCAGCAGTCGTAAGGGTTCTTATAGCAATCAGCCCCAGCATTTT
TRBV27	TRBD2	TRBJ2-7	many	CASSPRSGSVFYEQYF	TGTGCCAGCAGTCCCCGTAGCGGGAGCGTGTTCTACGAGCAGTACTTC
TRBV20-1	TRBD1	TRBJ1-3	NA	CSANGGQNSGNTIYF	TGCAGTGCTAATGGGGGACAGAACTCTGGAAACACCATATATTTT
TRBV28	NA	TRBJ2-7	many	CASSSGREQYF	TGTGCCAGCAGTTCCGGGAGAGAGCAGTACTTC
TRBV6-1	TRBD1	TRBJ1-2	few	CASSEARRGQGLF	TGTGCCAGCAGTGAAGCCAGGAGGGGACAGGGGCTATTC
TRBV20-1	TRBD1	TRBJ1-6	many	CSATPGTGGISPLHF	TGCAGTGCTACCCCCGGGACAGGGGGGATTTCACCCCTCCACTTT
TRBV7-2	NA	TRBJ2-5	many	CASNYGQGEETQYF	TGTGCCAGCAACTACGGGCAGGGAGAGGAGACCCAGTACTTC
TRBV28	TRBD1	TRBJ2-7	NA	CASSTDRDYEQYF	TGTGCCAGCAGTACAGACAGGGACTACGAGCAGTACTTC
TRBV12-3/TRBV12-4	NA	TRBJ2-3	NA	CASSLVSQAGTDTQYF	TGTGCCAGCAGTTTAGTTTCGCAGGCCGGCACAGATACGCAGTATTTT
TRBV5-1	TRBD1	TRBJ2-6	many	CASSDGDRAGANVLTF	TGCGCCAGCAGCGACGGCGACAGGGCTGGGGCCAACGTCCTGACTTTC
TRBV30	NA	TRBJ2-7	NA	CAWSRGASYEQYF	TGTGCCTGGAGTCGGGGGGCGTCCTACGAGCAGTACTTC
TRBV7-9	NA	TRBJ2-5	many	CASSSREVTQYF	TGTGCCAGCAGCTCCAGGGAAGTGACCCAGTACTTC
TRBV6-1	TRBD1	TRBJ2-7	NA	CASTHRDRVVEQYF	TGTGCCAGCACCCACCGGGACAGGGTAGTCGAGCAGTACTTC
TRBV12-3/TRBV12-4	NA	TRBJ1-5	NA	CASSFGGPGQPQHF	TGTGCCAGCAGTTTCGGGGGGCCGGGTCAGCCCCAGCATTTT
TRBV11-2	NA	TRBJ1-5	NA	CASSLIGAGQPQHF	TGTGCCAGCAGCTTAATCGGCGCGGGACAGCCCCAGCATTTT
TRBV20-1	TRBD2	TRBJ2-7	many	CSARRLAGDGEQYF	TGCAGTGCCCGTAGGCTAGCGGGAGACGGCGAGCAGTACTTC
TRBV29-1	TRBD1	TRBJ2-2	many	CSVHGTGNTGELFF	TGCAGCGTTCACGGGACAGGGAACACCGGGGAGCTGTTTTTT
TRBV20-1	NA	TRBJ1-6	NA	CSAREQNNSPLHF	TGCAGTGCTAGAGAGCAGAATAATTCACCCCTCCACTTT
TRBV27	NA	TRBJ1-2	NA	CASSSSHLDGYTF	TGTGCCAGCAGTTCTAGTCACTTGGATGGCTACACCTTC
TRBV4-2	TRBD1	TRBJ2-7	many	CASGDSLHRNPTYEQYF	TGTGCCAGCGGGGACAGTCTCCATCGAAACCCAACCTACGAGCAGTACTTC
TRBV13	TRBD1	TRBJ1-1	once	CASIRQGAEAFF	TGTGCCAGCATCCGCCAGGGGGCTGAAGCTTTCTTT
TRBV3-1	NA	TRBJ2-2	NA	CASSQDRDFYTGELFF	TGTGCCAGCAGCCAAGATCGAGACTTCTACACCGGGGAGCTGTTTTTT
TRBV6-5	NA	TRBJ1-2	once	CASSYGSDGYGYTF	TGTGCCAGCAGTTACGGGTCGGACGGCTATGGCTACACCTTC